The T cell receptor beta chain described here comes from a study of blood T cells in healthy people across ages. The second PCR ran 7 to 11 cycles with a sample-barcoded 5' primer and J-beta primers. TCRdb re-analysed the 5' RACE reads in MiXCR, keeping a single row per CDR3 protein. The data show around 1.5 million distinct CDR3 sequences, about 32% seen once. The CDR3 runs to 15 residues. Deletions cut 7 bases from V and 7 bases from J, with 19 bases between. Germline loops: CDR1 SGHVS, CDR2 FQNEAQ. This clonotype was recorded only once. Specimen: blood. The clonotype was recovered from a woman in her twenties or thirties in good health. The V gene is TRBV7-8, the J gene TRBJ1-4; D may be TRBD1 (6 bases). The CDR3 sequence is CASTRGTGISEKLFF. The CDR3 DNA reads TGTGCCAGCACACGAGGCACAGGGATTAGTGAAAAACTGTTTTTT.